This TCR beta chain was recorded in a study of identical twins. Study-wide findings and caveats: Invariant MAIT and iNKT cells are populations that could partly confound zero-insertion analyses.

This clonotype was seen a few times. Its antigen is currently unknown. With template switching, a universal primer site was added, and the cDNA carried unique molecular identifiers. TCRdb analysed the 5' RACE reads with MiXCR anew, one entry per CDR3 protein. Of about 240,000 distinct CDR3 sequences in the sample, approximately 7.3% are singletons; the top ten hold around 5%. J was trimmed by 7 bases and V by 4 bases; bases with no gene match: 7. The CDR3 contains 12 residues. CDR1 and CDR2 from the germline V gene are SQVTM and ANQGSEA. This sample also appeared in a second study, on yellow fever vaccine responses in identical twins.

V gene TRBV29-1 combines with J gene TRBJ2-7; 7 bases map to TRBD1. Material: CD8+ T cells sorted from blood. This clonotype was obtained from a woman between 18 and 29 years old in good health. Written as DNA, the CDR3 is TGCAGCGTTGTGGGGGACAGCTATGAGCAGTACGTC. It is translated as CSVVGDSYEQYV.